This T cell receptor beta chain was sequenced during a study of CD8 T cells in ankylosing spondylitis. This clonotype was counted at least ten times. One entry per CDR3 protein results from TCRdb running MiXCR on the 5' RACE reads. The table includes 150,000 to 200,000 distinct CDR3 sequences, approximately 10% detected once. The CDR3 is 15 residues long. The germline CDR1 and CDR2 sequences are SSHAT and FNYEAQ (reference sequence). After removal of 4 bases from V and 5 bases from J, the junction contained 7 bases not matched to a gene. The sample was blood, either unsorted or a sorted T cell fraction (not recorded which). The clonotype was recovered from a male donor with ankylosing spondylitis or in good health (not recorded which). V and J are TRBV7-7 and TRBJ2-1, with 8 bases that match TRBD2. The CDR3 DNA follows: TGTGCCAGCAGCTCGAGCGGGGGTTCCAACAATGAGCAGTTCTTC. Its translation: CASSSSGGSNNEQFF.